The 29 T cell receptor beta chains below come from one sample, sequenced in a study of T cell repertoires in cytomegalovirus infection. TCRdb reprocessed the reads with MiXCR, giving one entry per CDR3 protein. Among around 630,000 distinct CDR3 sequences listed, 20% to 25% were seen once. Sequencing was carried out using CD8+ T cells from PBMCs. The receptors were gathered from a human donor in good health (CMV status not recorded). Some clones in this sample may be carry-over from other donors' samples.

This chain uses TRBV12-3 or TRBV12-4 with TRBJ1-2; D unresolved. This CDR3 is 14 amino acids long. The V gene lost 5 bases and the J gene lost 2 bases, with 12 bases spanning the gap. CDR3 sequence: CASSTVTRNYGYTF. The CDR3 DNA is TGTGCCAGCAGTACAGTAACACGGAACTATGGCTACACCTTC.

This chain joins TRBV6-2 or TRBV6-3 and TRBJ2-7, with D perhaps TRBD1 (5 bases). The CDR3 covers 13 residues. Looked up from germline, CDR1 is MNHEY and CDR2 is SVGEGT. V dropped 8 bases and J dropped 0 bases, with 11 bases sitting between them. CDR3 residues: CASAGHLSYEQYV. CDR3 bases: TGTGCCAGCGCCGGACACCTCTCCTACGAGCAGTACGTC.

This clonotype was seen ten or more times. This chain connects TRBV7-2 to TRBJ2-1, with 8 bases identical to TRBD1. The V gene's germline CDR1 is SGHTA and CDR2 FQGNSA. V dropped 7 bases and J dropped 0; count of bases not matched to a gene: 5. This CDR3 spans 15 amino acids. The CDR3 DNA follows: TGTGCCAGCACCCCAGGGGGCCTCTCCTACAATGAGCAGTTCTTC. This encodes CASTPGGLSYNEQFF.

CDR3 sequence: CATGGLAVRDEQFF. The CDR3 DNA reads as TGTGCCACCGGGGGACTTGCTGTCCGCGATGAGCAGTTCTTC. The rearrangement uses TRBV15 and TRBJ2-1; TRBD2 might be the D (6 bases). V was cut by 8 bases and J by 8 bases, with 19 bases left in between. The CDR3 is made up of 14 amino acids. CDR1 LNHNV and CDR2 YYDKDF come from the germline V gene (reference sequence).

This clonotype was seen at least ten times. This chain joins TRBV12-3 or TRBV12-4 and TRBJ1-5; D call uncertain. V lost 1 base and J lost 11, with 12 bases in between. The CDR3 totals 13 residues. The CDR3 bases are TGTGCCAGCAGTTTAGGGTTATTAGAGGCCCAGCATTTT. Protein product: CASSLGLLEAQHF.

This clonotype has a handful of counts. V usage is TRBV11-2 and J usage is TRBJ2-7; TRBD1 matches 7 bases. Germline CDR1 and CDR2: SGHAT and FQNNGV. The junction had 7 bases not matched to a gene; V was cut back by 5 bases and J by 0 bases. This CDR3 has 15 amino acids. The chain's CDR3 is CASSTGQVVSYEQYV. In DNA, the CDR3 is TGTGCCAGCAGCACCGGACAGGTGGTCTCCTACGAGCAGTACGTC.

On this clonotype: This clone may be a read error of a much larger clone one base away. This sequence joins TRBV12-3 or TRBV12-4 and TRBJ1-1; 8 bases match TRBD1. The CDR3 spans 12 residues. Written as DNA, the CDR3 is TGTACCAGCAGTTCCCGACAGGGGGAAGCTTTCTTT. Residues: CTSSSRQGEAFF.

Comment on this clonotype: Given a much more abundant clone one base away, this may be a read error. The chain recombines TRBV28 with TRBJ1-6, with TRBD1 matching 9 bases. From germline, CDR1 is MDHEN and CDR2 SYDVKM. The CDR3 totals 15 residues. The CDR3 DNA sequence: TGTGCCAGCAGTCCCACCGGGACAGGGTATGGACCCCCCCACTTT. Its translation: CASSPTGTGYGPPHF.

Regarding this clonotype: The junction and the germline gene differ at one end; a read error may be behind it. The V and J genes are TRBV6-5 and TRBJ2-3, with D hard to call. Germline CDR1 is MNHEY and CDR2 is SVGAGI. The CDR3 has 18 residues. The CDR3 DNA reads TGTGCCAGCAGTAACTCCCGCCGCGCCAGACCTAGCACAGATACGCAGTATTTT. This encodes CASSNSRRARPSTDTQYF.

This clonotype appeared once. The chain links TRBV13 to TRBJ1-1; D is perhaps TRBD1 (6 bases). V gave up 5 bases and J gave up 3 bases, with 13 bases separating them. This CDR3 contains 14 residues. CDR1 is PRHDT, CDR2 FYEKMQ, per germline (reference sequence). The CDR3 nucleotides read TGTGCCAGCAGCCAACAGGGTAGGGACACTGAAGCTTTCTTT. Translated: CASSQQGRDTEAFF.

This chain links TRBV29-1 with TRBJ2-1, with TRBD2 matching over 8 bases. With V trimmed by 6 bases and J by 2 bases, 9 bases remained unmatched. CDR3 length: 15 residues. In germline, CDR1 is SQVTM, CDR2 ANQGSEA. The CDR3 nucleotides are TGCAGCGTACCCCTTAGCGGGGAAGCCTACAATGAGCAGTTCTTC. It specifies CSVPLSGEAYNEQFF.

This clonotype was found a few times. V and J are TRBV7-8 and TRBJ2-2; D gene uncertain. The CDR3 totals 13 residues. CDR1 is SGHVS and CDR2 is FQNEAQ in the germline V gene. V gave up 2 bases and J gave up 6 bases, with 7 bases separating them. The CDR3 region is CASSLRPAGELFF. The CDR3 nucleotides are TGTGCCAGCAGCTTAAGACCTGCCGGGGAGCTGTTTTTT. Complete variable domain (other parts from reference TRBV7-8 and TRBJ2-2): GAGVSQSPRYKVAKRGQDVALRCDPISGHVSLFWYQQALGQGPEFLTYFQNEAQLDKSGLPSDRFFAERPEGSVSTLKIQRTQQEDSAVYLCASSLRPAGELFFGEGSRLTVL.

This clonotype was counted ten times or more. The genes are TRBV7-2 and TRBJ2-5; no definite D call. Germline CDR1 reads SGHTA; CDR2 reads FQGNSA. This CDR3 contains 14 residues. V dropped 0 bases and J dropped 4 bases, with 9 bases sitting between them. The chain's CDR3 is CASSLAEAAETQYF. In nucleotides, the CDR3 is TGTGCCAGCAGCTTAGCGGAAGCAGCAGAGACCCAGTACTTC. The full variable domain, completed using reference TRBV7-2 and TRBJ2-5, is GAGVSQSPSNKVTEKGKDVELRCDPISGHTALYWYRQSLGQGLEFLIYFQGNSAPDKSGLPSDRFSAERTGGSVSTLTIQRTQQEDSAVYLCASSLAEAAETQYFGPGTRLLVL.

V and J are TRBV24-1 and TRBJ2-3; D might be TRBD1 (5 bases). Germline V gene lookup returns CDR1 KGHDR and CDR2 SFDVKD. Trimming removed 3 bases from V and 0 bases from J, with 12 bases in between. CDR3 length equals 16 residues. CDR3 DNA: TGTGCCACCAGTGATCCAGTGACAGAGAGCACAGATACGCAGTATTTT. Its translation is CATSDPVTESTDTQYF.

The chain is built from TRBV20-1 and TRBJ2-2; the D is unclear. CDR3 size: 13 residues. From germline, CDR1 is DFQATT and CDR2 SNEGSKA (reference sequence). The CDR3 region is CSFADANTGELFF. CDR3 nucleotide sequence: TGCAGCTTTGCGGACGCGAACACCGGGGAGCTGTTTTTT.

This chain joins TRBV7-6 and TRBJ2-1, with 15 bases that match TRBD2. V lost 3 bases to trimming and J lost 2 bases; unmatched junction nucleotides: 8. This CDR3 is 19 amino acids long. Looked up from germline, CDR1 is SGHVS and CDR2 is FNYEAQ. The CDR3 DNA reads TGTGCCAGCAGCTTCAGGACTAGCGGGGGGGCCCCCACCTACAATGAGCAGTTCTTC. Translated: CASSFRTSGGAPTYNEQFF.

This clonotype showed up many times. The chain links TRBV6-5 to TRBJ2-7, with D maybe TRBD1 (5 bases). CDR1 is MNHEY, CDR2 SVGAGI, per germline. Deletions cut 0 bases from V and 2 bases from J, with 14 bases between. The length of the CDR3 is 16 residues. CDR3: CASSYSTRVDTYEQYF. CDR3 nucleotide sequence: TGTGCCAGCAGTTACTCGACAAGGGTGGACACCTACGAGCAGTACTTC.

This chain connects TRBV7-3 to TRBJ2-7; D is uncertain. V was trimmed by 5 bases and J by 4 bases, leaving 12 bases between them. The CDR3 covers 13 residues. In germline, CDR1 is SGHTA, CDR2 FQGTGA. The CDR3 protein is CASSPRGEYEQYF. The CDR3 coding sequence is TGTGCCAGCAGCCCCCGAGGCGAATACGAGCAGTACTTC.

The J gene is TRBJ2-1, the V gene TRBV29-1; D unresolved. V was clipped by 3 bases and J by 4 bases, with 22 bases between them. Germline V gene lookup returns CDR1 SQVTM and CDR2 ANQGSEA. CDR3 size: 17 residues. The CDR3 sequence is CSVDGLADADIYNEQFF. CDR3 sequence (DNA): TGCAGCGTTGACGGTCTCGCGGATGCCGATATTTACAATGAGCAGTTCTTC.

This clonotype was counted between two and nine times. The rearrangement links TRBV20-1 to TRBJ1-4, with D possibly TRBD1 on 6 matching bases. V was trimmed by 0 bases and J by 6 bases, leaving 17 bases between them. Germline loops: CDR1 DFQATT, CDR2 SNEGSKA (reference sequence). The CDR3 runs 16 residues. The CDR3 coding sequence is TGCAGTGCTAGAGATCTCTGGGGCAGGGGTGATGAAAAACTGTTTTTT. Translating it yields CSARDLWGRGDEKLFF.

This clonotype was detected many times. The chain has TRBV7-2 and TRBJ2-3, with TRBD2 matching 7 bases. Germline V gene lookup returns CDR1 SGHTA and CDR2 FQGNSA. The CDR3 sequence is 17 residues long. V was pared by 1 base and J by 2 bases, with 9 bases of the junction left unmatched. CDR3 region: CASSLDEGLSPTDTQYF. The CDR3 bases are TGTGCCAGCAGCTTAGACGAGGGACTATCCCCCACAGATACGCAGTATTTT.

This clonotype occurred many times. The V and J genes are TRBV12-3 or TRBV12-4 and TRBJ2-7; 7 positions match TRBD2. The CDR3 loop spans 15 amino acids. The V and J ends lost 7 bases and 6 bases, in that order; junction bases with no gene match: 15. The CDR3 protein is CASTYGGSGLPEQYF. CDR3 DNA sequence: TGTGCCAGCACCTATGGGGGTAGCGGGCTCCCCGAGCAGTACTTC.

The gene calls are TRBV28 and TRBJ1-2; 11 nucleotides align to TRBD1. Per the germline V gene, CDR1 is MDHEN and CDR2 is SYDVKM. CDR3 length equals 13 residues. V was pared by 2 bases and J by 10 bases, with 3 bases of the junction left unmatched. Here the CDR3 reads CASSLRTGGVYTF. The CDR3 DNA follows: TGTGCCAGCAGTTTAAGGACAGGGGGCGTCTACACCTTC.

This clonotype was counted ten times or more. The chain carries TRBV7-9 and TRBJ1-2; D gene unclear. This CDR3 is 12 amino acids long. The V gene lost 1 base and the J gene lost 8 bases, with 8 bases spanning the gap. CDR1 is SEHNR, CDR2 FQNEAQ, per germline (reference sequence). CDR3 amino acids: CASSLEREGYTF. The CDR3 DNA reads as TGTGCCAGCAGCTTAGAGCGAGAGGGCTACACCTTC.

This clonotype was observed a handful of times. J is TRBJ2-7 and V is TRBV7-9, with 7 bases that match TRBD1. CDR3 length equals 14 residues. Germline CDR1 and CDR2: SEHNR and FQNEAQ (reference sequence). With 3 bases clipped from V and 3 bases from J, the junction kept 5 bases outside the gene matches. CDR3 region: CASSLEGTVYEQYF. The CDR3, as DNA: TGTGCCAGCAGCTTGGAAGGGACAGTCTACGAGCAGTACTTC.

At least ten counts were recorded for this clonotype. J is TRBJ2-5 and V is TRBV7-8; the D gene is possibly TRBD1 (6 bases). V was cut by 4 bases and J by 2 bases, with 11 bases left in between. This CDR3 spans 14 amino acids. Germline V gives CDR1 SGHVS, CDR2 FQNEAQ. The CDR3 sequence: CASSSRTVQETQYF. The CDR3 DNA follows: TGTGCCAGCAGCTCCCGGACAGTTCAAGAGACCCAGTACTTC.

The J gene is TRBJ1-5, the V gene TRBV15, with D possibly TRBD1 on 5 matching bases. Germline CDR1 reads LNHNV; CDR2 reads YYDKDF (reference sequence). This CDR3 is 13 amino acids long. Deletions cut 1 base from V and 6 bases from J, with 7 bases between. This CDR3 is CATSRARGQPQHF. The CDR3 DNA reads as TGTGCCACCAGCAGAGCTAGGGGTCAGCCCCAGCATTTT.

The chain employs TRBV29-1 and TRBJ2-1; 7 bases are shared with TRBD2. Germline V gene data show CDR1 as SQVTM and CDR2 as ANQGSEA. The CDR3 runs to 14 residues. In nucleotides, the CDR3 is TGCACCTCGTCCGGGACTACCTCCTACAATGAGCAGTTCTTC. Protein product: CTSSGTTSYNEQFF.

Ten or more counts support this clonotype. The chain is built from TRBV6-2 or TRBV6-3 and TRBJ1-5, with no clear D. V shed 0 bases and J shed 0 bases, with 3 bases lying between them. Looked up from germline, CDR1 is MNHEY and CDR2 is SVGEGT. The CDR3 loop spans 14 amino acids. The CDR3 loop reads CASSYSTSNQPQHF. The CDR3 coding sequence is TGTGCCAGCAGTTACTCGACTAGCAATCAGCCCCAGCATTTT.